The T cell receptor beta chain under discussion was sequenced for a study of blood T cell repertoires in COVID-19. Study context: Donors in the United States, Italy and Spain gave samples during acute or convalescent COVID-19. PBMCs, B-cell-depleted T cells, or T cells provided the cDNA or gDNA that made up the material.

Deletions cut 3 bases from V and 10 bases from J, with 13 bases between. Germline-derived CDR1 and CDR2 are MRHNA and SNTAGT. CDR3 length: 14 amino acids. Under the authors' procedure: Estimated nucleated cell counts came from reference gene primer amplification. Sequencing used immunoSEQ multiplex PCR; TCRdb keeps in-frame clones, though not all of them. The V and J calls and clone size are taken from that table; D and trimming were inferred from the DNA. The sample shows about 190,000 clones, around 90% of them seen only once. The gene calls are TRBV6-4 and TRBJ1-6; the D gene is possibly TRBD1 (5 bases). The receptor comes from a human donor in a cohort sampled during active COVID-19. The source material was peripheral blood. The CDR3 DNA reads as TGTGCCAGCAGTGAGGGGGGGTATGGATCACCCCTCCACTTT. It translates to CASSEGGYGSPLHF.